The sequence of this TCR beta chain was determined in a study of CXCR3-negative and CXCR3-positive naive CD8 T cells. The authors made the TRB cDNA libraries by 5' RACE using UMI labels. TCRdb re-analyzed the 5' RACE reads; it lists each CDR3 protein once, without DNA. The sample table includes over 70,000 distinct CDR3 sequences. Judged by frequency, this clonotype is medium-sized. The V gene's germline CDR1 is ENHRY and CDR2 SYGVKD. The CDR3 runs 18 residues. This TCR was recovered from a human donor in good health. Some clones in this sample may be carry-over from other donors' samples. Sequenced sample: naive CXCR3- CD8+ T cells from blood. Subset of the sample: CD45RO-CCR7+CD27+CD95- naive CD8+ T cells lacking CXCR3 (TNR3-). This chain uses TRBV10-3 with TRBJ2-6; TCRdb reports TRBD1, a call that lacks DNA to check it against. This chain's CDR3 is CAISEIEVRGSGANVLTF.